The subject of this entry is one T cell receptor beta chain. Sequencing was performed with immunoSEQ multiplex PCR; in TCRdb, only in-frame clones are kept and a portion is missing. The sample has under 200,000 clones; roughly nine tenths are singletons. This sample was included in a study of cytomegalovirus exposure and HLA in healthy donors. The J segment lost 0 bases and the V segment lost 3 bases, leaving 9 bases of the junction unmatched. The CDR3 sequence is 19 residues long. Germline assignment: CDR1 LNHDA and CDR2 SQIVND (reference sequence). This chain uses TRBV19 with TRBJ2-3, with 13 bases matching TRBD2. This receptor was identified in a woman in her 30s in good health and CMV-seronegative. The sequencing input was PBMCs. CDR3 region: CASSIGGLAGEVSTDTQYF. DNA for the CDR3: TGTGCCAGTAGTATTGGAGGACTAGCGGGAGAAGTGAGCACAGATACGCAGTATTTT. The variable domain in full, with the rest retrieved from reference TRBV19 and TRBJ2-3, is DGGITQSPKYLFRKEGQNVTLSCEQNLNHDAMYWYRQDPGQGLRLIYYSQIVNDFQKGDIAEGYSVSREKKESFPLTVTSAQKNPTAFYLCASSIGGLAGEVSTDTQYFGPGTRLTVL.